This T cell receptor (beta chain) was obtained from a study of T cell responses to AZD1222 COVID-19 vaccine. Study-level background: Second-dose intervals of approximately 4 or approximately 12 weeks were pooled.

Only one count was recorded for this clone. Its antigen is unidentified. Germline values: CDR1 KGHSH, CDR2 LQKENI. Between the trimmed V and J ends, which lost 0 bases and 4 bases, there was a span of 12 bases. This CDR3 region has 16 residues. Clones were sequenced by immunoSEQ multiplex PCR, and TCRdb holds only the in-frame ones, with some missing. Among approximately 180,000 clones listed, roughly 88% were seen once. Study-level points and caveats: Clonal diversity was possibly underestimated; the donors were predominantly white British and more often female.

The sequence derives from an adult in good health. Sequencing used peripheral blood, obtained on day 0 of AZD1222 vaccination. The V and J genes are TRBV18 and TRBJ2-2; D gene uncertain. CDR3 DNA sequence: TGTGCCAGCTCACCACCGGGCAGGAGTCTCACCGGGGAGCTGTTTTTT. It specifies CASSPPGRSLTGELFF.